This TCR beta chain was sequenced in a study of shared clonotypes between healthy human individuals. Study observations and caveats: All-four-donor shared clonotypes had higher generation probabilities than non-shared clonotypes did.

This clone showed up just a few times. Its antigen is unidentified. Within the sample, other DNA sequences also encode this same CDR3. The CDR3 extends over 14 amino acids. Germline assignment: CDR1 KGHSH and CDR2 LQKENI. V lost 3 bases to trimming and J lost 2 bases, with 8 bases between them. Clones were sequenced by immunoSEQ multiplex PCR, and TCRdb holds only the in-frame ones, with some missing. The sample holds some 1.4 million clones; 95% to 97% are singletons and the top ten take roughly 1.2%. The sequenced sample consisted of naive CD4+ T cells sorted from blood. Subset in this sample: CD45RA+ positively selected. The chain links TRBV18 to TRBJ2-1; TRBD2 might be the D (6 bases). This receptor was taken from a man aged 25 to 40 in good health. The CDR3 bases are TGTGCCAGCTCACCGACTAGAACCTACAATGAGCAGTTCTTC. It is translated as CASSPTRTYNEQFF.